Shown below are 11 T cell receptor beta chains from a single sample sequenced in a study of control samples from healthy donors and cancer patients. Using immunoSEQ multiplex PCR, the repertoire was profiled, and TCRdb retains in-frame clones only, with some absent. Of more than 75,000 clones listed, roughly 91% are singletons. The material sequenced was blood. These receptors all stem from a man over 45 in good health.

The chain has TRBV6-6 and TRBJ1-5; TRBD1 agrees at 8 bases. J was trimmed by 7 bases and V by 6 bases; bases with no gene match: 5. The germline CDR1 and CDR2 sequences are MNHNY and SVGAGI (reference sequence). The CDR3 consists of 13 residues. The CDR3 sequence: CASRQQGEQPQHF. The CDR3 nucleotides read TGTGCCAGCAGGCAACAGGGGGAACAGCCCCAGCATTTT.

This rearrangement joins TRBV2 to TRBJ1-4; D unresolved. Germline CDR1 SNHLY, CDR2 FYNNEI. This CDR3 has 13 residues. V gave up 4 bases and J gave up 4 bases, with 7 bases separating them. As DNA, the CDR3 is TGTGCCAGCAGTGTAGAGTATAATGAAAAACTGTTTTTT. It translates to CASSVEYNEKLFF.

The V and J genes are TRBV19 and TRBJ1-1; 10 bases agree with TRBD1. This CDR3 has 14 residues. Looked up from germline, CDR1 is LNHDA and CDR2 is SQIVND (reference sequence). The J segment lost 7 bases and the V segment lost 3 bases, leaving 5 bases of the junction unmatched. The CDR3 here is CASSIGDRGSEAFF. The CDR3 DNA sequence: TGTGCCAGTAGTATTGGGGACAGGGGAAGTGAAGCTTTCTTT.

In DNA, the CDR3 is TGTGCCAGCAGCCAAGAATTTGGGGGTTACACCATATATTTT. Its translation is CASSQEFGGYTIYF. V usage is TRBV3-1 (or the pseudogene TRBV3-2) and J usage is TRBJ1-3; D is possibly TRBD1 (5 bases). Deletions cut 0 bases from V and 8 bases from J, with 11 bases between. The CDR3 is made up of 14 amino acids. Germline V lookup: CDR1 LGHDT, CDR2 YNNKEL (reference sequence).

V usage is TRBV19 and J usage is TRBJ1-1; D remains ambiguous. Trimming left V 7 bases short and J 6 bases short, with 9 bases between. The CDR3 is 11 residues long. CDR1 is LNHDA and CDR2 is SQIVND in the germline V gene (reference sequence). The CDR3 sequence is CASTNRAEAFF. In DNA form, the CDR3 reads TGTGCCAGTACCAACCGGGCTGAAGCTTTCTTT. The full variable domain, its missing parts supplied by reference TRBV19 and TRBJ1-1, is DGGITQSPKYLFRKEGQNVTLSCEQNLNHDAMYWYRQDPGQGLRLIYYSQIVNDFQKGDIAEGYSVSREKKESFPLTVTSAQKNPTAFYLCASTNRAEAFFGQGTRLTVV.

The chain has TRBV30 and TRBJ1-4; TRBD1 matches 10 bases. V trimming: 5 bases; J trimming: 7 bases; junction bases outside the gene matches: 10. The CDR3 contains 15 residues. Germline V CDR1 and CDR2: GTSNPN, SVGIG (reference sequence). CDR3 sequence reads: CAWGRGQGKGEKLFF. CDR3 DNA sequence: TGTGCCTGGGGAAGGGGACAGGGGAAAGGTGAAAAACTGTTTTTT.

The chain has TRBV10-3 and TRBJ1-1; D call uncertain. Trimming shortened V by 0 bases and J by 3 bases, and 8 bases separated the two germline ends. This CDR3 is built from 14 residues. Germline V gene data show CDR1 as ENHRY and CDR2 as SYGVKD. The CDR3 protein is CAISESAVDTEAFF. CDR3 DNA: TGTGCCATCAGTGAGTCCGCGGTAGACACTGAAGCTTTCTTT.

The gene calls are TRBV27 and TRBJ2-7, with a possible D match to TRBD1 (6 bases). V dropped 6 bases and J dropped 2 bases, with 20 bases sitting between them. The CDR3 length is 16 residues. Germline V gene data show CDR1 as MNHEY and CDR2 as SMNVEV (reference sequence). The CDR3 coding sequence is TGTGCCAGCAGCTCATTCGGACAGTTATGGACCTACGAGCAGTACTTC. Its translation is CASSSFGQLWTYEQYF.

The chain uses TRBV7-3 and TRBJ2-2; D possibly corresponds to TRBD2 (6 bases). CDR3 size: 13 residues. The V gene's germline CDR1 is SGHTA and CDR2 FQGTGA. V was shortened by 5 bases and J by 4 bases, with 8 bases between the two germline ends. For the CDR3, the DNA is TGTGCCAGCAGCCACGGGGGCACCGGGGAGCTGTTTTTT. Translation: CASSHGGTGELFF.

The chain employs TRBV2 and TRBJ2-5; 7 nucleotides line up with TRBD1. V gave up 4 bases and J gave up 1 base; unmatched junction bases: 9. The CDR3 has 16 residues. Germline V gives CDR1 SNHLY, CDR2 FYNNEI. This CDR3 reads CASSGYTDRAQETQYF. DNA of the CDR3: TGTGCCAGCAGTGGTTATACAGACAGGGCCCAAGAGACCCAGTACTTC.

The chain employs TRBV7-6 and TRBJ1-3, with D uncertain. The CDR3 has 18 residues. CDR1 is SGHVS and CDR2 is FNYEAQ in the germline V gene. The V and J ends lost 1 base and 0 bases respectively, with 16 bases between them. CDR3 DNA: TGTGCCAGCAGCTTAGGCTTTCAGAAAGTCCACTCTGGAAACACCATATATTTT. Translation: CASSLGFQKVHSGNTIYF.